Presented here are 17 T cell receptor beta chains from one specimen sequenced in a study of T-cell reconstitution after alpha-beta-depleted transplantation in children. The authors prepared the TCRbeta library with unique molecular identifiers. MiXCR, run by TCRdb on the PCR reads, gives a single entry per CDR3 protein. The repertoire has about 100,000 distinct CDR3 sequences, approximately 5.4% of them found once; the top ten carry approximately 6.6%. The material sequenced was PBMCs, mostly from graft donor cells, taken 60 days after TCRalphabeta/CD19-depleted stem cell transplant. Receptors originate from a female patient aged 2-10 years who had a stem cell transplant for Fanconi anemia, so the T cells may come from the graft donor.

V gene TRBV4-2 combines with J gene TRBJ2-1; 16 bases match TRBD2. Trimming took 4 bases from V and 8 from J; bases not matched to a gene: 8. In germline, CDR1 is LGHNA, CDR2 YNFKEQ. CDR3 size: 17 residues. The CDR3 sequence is CASSLGTSGGAVDEQFF. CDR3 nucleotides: TGTGCCAGCAGCCTGGGGACTAGCGGGGGGGCCGTGGATGAGCAGTTCTTC.

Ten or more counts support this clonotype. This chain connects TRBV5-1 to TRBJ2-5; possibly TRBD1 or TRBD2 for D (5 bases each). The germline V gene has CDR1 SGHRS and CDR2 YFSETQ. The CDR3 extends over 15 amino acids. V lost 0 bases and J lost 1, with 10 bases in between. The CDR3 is CASSLAEGLQETQYF. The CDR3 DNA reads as TGCGCCAGCAGCTTGGCCGAGGGGCTCCAAGAGACCCAGTACTTC.

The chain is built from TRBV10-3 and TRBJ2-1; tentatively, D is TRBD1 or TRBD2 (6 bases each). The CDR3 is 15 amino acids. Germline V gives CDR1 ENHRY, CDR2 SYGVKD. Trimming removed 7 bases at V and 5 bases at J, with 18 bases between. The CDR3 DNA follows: TGTGCCATCACCATAGGGGGGTCTCGTAACAATGAGCAGTTCTTC. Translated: CAITIGGSRNNEQFF.

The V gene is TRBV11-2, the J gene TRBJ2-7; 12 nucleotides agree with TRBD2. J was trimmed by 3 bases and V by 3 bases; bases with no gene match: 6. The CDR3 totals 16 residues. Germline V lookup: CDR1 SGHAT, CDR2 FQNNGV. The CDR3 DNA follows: TGTGCCAGCAGCTTGACTAGCGGGGGAAACTACTACGAGCAGTACTTC. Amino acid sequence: CASSLTSGGNYYEQYF.

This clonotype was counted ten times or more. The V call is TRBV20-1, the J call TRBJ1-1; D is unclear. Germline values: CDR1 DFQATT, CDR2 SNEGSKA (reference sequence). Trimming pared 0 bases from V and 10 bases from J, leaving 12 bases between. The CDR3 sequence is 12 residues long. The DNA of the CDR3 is TGCAGTGCTAGAGATCTTCCGGGTTTAGCTTTCTTT. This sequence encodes CSARDLPGLAFF.

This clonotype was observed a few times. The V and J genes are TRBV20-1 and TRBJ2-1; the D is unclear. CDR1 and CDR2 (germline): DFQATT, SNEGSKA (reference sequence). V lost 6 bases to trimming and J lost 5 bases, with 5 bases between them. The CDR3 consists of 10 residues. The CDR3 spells CSAADNEQFF. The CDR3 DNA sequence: TGCAGTGCCGCGGACAATGAGCAGTTCTTC.

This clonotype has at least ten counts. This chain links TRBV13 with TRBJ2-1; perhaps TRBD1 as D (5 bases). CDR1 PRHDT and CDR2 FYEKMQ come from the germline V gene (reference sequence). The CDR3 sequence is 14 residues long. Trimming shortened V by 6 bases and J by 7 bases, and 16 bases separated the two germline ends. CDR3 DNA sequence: TGTGCCAGCAGGCAGGGCGCCGTTAATAATGAGCAGTTCTTC. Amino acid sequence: CASRQGAVNNEQFF.

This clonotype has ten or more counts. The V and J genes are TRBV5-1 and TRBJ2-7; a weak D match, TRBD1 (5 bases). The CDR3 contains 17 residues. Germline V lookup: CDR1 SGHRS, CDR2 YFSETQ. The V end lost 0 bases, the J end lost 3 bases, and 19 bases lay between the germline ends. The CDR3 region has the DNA TGCGCCAGCAGCTTGGCAGTTTCTACAGGCGGTAACTACGAGCAGTACTTC. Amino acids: CASSLAVSTGGNYEQYF.

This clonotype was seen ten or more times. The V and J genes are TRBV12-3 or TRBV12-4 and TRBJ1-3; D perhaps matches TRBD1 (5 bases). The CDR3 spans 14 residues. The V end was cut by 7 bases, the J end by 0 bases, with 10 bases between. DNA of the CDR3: TGTGCCAGCACCGATGACAGCTCTGGAAACACCATATATTTT. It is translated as CASTDDSSGNTIYF.

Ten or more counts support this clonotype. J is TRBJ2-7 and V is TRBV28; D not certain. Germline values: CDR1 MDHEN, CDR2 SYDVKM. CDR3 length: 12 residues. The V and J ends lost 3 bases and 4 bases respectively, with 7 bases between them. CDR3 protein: CASSFGVYEQYF. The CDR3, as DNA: TGTGCCAGCAGTTTTGGAGTATACGAGCAGTACTTC.

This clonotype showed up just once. CDR3 in amino acids: CSARVSRLAGLVDTQYF. The CDR3 region has the DNA TGCAGTGCTAGAGTGTCTAGACTAGCGGGATTAGTAGATACGCAGTATTTT. The J gene is TRBJ2-3, the V gene TRBV20-1; the match to TRBD2 covers 11 bases. The germline V gene has CDR1 DFQATT and CDR2 SNEGSKA (reference sequence). With V trimmed by 1 base and J by 5 bases, 11 bases remained unmatched. CDR3 size: 17 residues.

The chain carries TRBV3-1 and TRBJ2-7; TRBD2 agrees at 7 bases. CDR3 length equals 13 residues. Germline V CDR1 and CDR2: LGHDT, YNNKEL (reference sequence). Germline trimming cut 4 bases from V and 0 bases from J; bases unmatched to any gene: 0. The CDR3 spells CASSRTSSYEQYF. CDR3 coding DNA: TGTGCCAGCAGCCGGACTAGCTCCTACGAGCAGTACTTC.

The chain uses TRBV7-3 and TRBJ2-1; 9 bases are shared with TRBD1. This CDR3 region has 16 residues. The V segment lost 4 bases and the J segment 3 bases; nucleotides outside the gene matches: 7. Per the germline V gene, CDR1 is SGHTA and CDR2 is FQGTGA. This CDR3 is CASSSLPGQGYNEQFF. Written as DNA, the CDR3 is TGTGCCAGCAGCTCTTTACCGGGACAGGGCTACAATGAGCAGTTCTTC.

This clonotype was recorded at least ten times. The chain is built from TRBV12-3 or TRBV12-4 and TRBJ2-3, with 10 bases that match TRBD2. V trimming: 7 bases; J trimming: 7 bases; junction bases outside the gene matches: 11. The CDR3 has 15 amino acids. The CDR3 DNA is TGTGCCAGCAACCCAAGCGGGAGGGGTTTGAATACGCAGTATTTT. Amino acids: CASNPSGRGLNTQYF.

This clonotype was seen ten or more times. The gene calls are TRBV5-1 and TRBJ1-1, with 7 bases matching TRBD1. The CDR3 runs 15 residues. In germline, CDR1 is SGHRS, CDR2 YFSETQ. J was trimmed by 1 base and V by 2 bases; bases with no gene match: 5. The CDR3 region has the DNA TGCGCCAGCAGCTTAAGGGGGCGGGAGAACACTGAAGCTTTCTTT. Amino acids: CASSLRGRENTEAFF.

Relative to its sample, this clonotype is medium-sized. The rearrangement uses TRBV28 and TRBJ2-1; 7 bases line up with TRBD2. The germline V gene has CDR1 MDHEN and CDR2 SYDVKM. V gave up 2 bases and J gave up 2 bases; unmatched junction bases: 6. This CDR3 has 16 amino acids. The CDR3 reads CASSLAGVGAYNEQFF. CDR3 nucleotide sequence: TGTGCCAGCAGTTTAGCGGGAGTAGGCGCCTACAATGAGCAGTTCTTC.

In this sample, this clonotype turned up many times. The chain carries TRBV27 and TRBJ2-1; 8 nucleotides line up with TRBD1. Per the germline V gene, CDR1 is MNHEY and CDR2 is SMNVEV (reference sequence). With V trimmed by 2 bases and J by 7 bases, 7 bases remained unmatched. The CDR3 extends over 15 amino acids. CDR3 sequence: CASSLLQGARNEQFF. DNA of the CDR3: TGTGCCAGCAGTTTACTTCAGGGGGCTAGGAATGAGCAGTTCTTC.